These T cell receptor beta chains were read from a single sample in a study of control samples from healthy donors and cancer patients. Profiling relied on immunoSEQ multiplex PCR, and the TCRdb table lists in-frame clones only, not all of them. Among 120,000 to 150,000 clones listed, roughly 92% were seen once. The sequenced sample was blood. The receptor set was obtained from a man aged 30-40 years in good health. CDR3s include the opening cysteine and the closing phenylalanine or tryptophan. A D gene is named only where the DNA matches it firmly. A row's size may be missing; if present it is once, few, many or a size class.

>TRBJ1-2|.|.|TRBV6-6
TGTGCCAGCAGTTACGGGACTTTGGGTGCTGGCTACACCTTC
CASSYGTLGAGYTF
>TRBJ2-1|TRBD1|.|TRBV5-1
TGCGCCAGCAGCGGGCGGGGGACAGGGGGTTGGTATGAGCAGTTCTTC
CASSGRGTGGWYEQFF
>TRBJ2-5|TRBD2|.|TRBV5-1
TGCGCCAGCAGCTTCGGTCTGGGACTAGCTGCTACCCAAGAGACCCAGTACTTC
CASSFGLGLAATQETQYF
>TRBJ2-7|.|.|TRBV7-9
TGTGCCAGCAGCGGCACCAGGGATTTCCACGAGCAGTACTTC
CASSGTRDFHEQYF
>TRBJ2-7|.|.|TRBV30
TGTGCCTGGGCCAGCTCCTACGAGCAGTACTTC
CAWASSYEQYF
>TRBJ1-5|.|.|TRBV7-2
TGTGCCAGCAGCTTATCCAGCAATCAGCCCCAGCATTTT
CASSLSSNQPQHF
>TRBJ1-2|TRBD1|.|TRBV11-2
TGTGCCAGCAGCTTAGCGCAGGGGGCGAACTATGGCTACACCTTC
CASSLAQGANYGYTF
>TRBJ1-2|TRBD1|.|TRBV10-2
TGCGCCAGCAGTGAGACAGGGGTGGGAGACTATGGCTACACCTTC
CASSETGVGDYGYTF
>TRBJ1-6|.|.|TRBV3-1/TRBV3-2
TGTGCCAGCAGCCAACGGGGAACAGGGAAGTTTTCACCCCTCCACTTT
CASSQRGTGKFSPLHF
>TRBJ1-6|.|.|TRBV2
TGTGCCAGCAGTGAGGCAGGAGGGGATTCACCCCTCCACTTT
CASSEAGGDSPLHF
>TRBJ1-1|.|.|TRBV30
TGTGCCAGCGACGGGGATAACACTGAAGCTTTCTTT
CASDGDNTEAFF
>TRBJ1-2|TRBD1|once|TRBV29-1
TGCAGCGTTGATAAAGGGAGACAGGGAAACTATGGCTACACCTTC
CSVDKGRQGNYGYTF
>TRBJ2-2|.|.|TRBV11-2
TGTGCCAGCAGCTCTAAAAACACCGGGGAGCTGTTTTTT
CASSSKNTGELFF
>TRBJ2-7|.|.|TRBV28
TGTGCCAACAAGGGGGTACGAACGATGAAACACCCCTACGAGCAGTACTTC
CANKGVRTMKHPYEQYF
>TRBJ2-7|.|once|TRBV24-1
TGTGCCACCAGTGACGACAGCTACGAGCAGTACTTC
CATSDDSYEQYF
>TRBJ2-1|.|.|TRBV5-4
TGTGCCAGCAGCGGCGGCCCCCACAATGAGCAGTTCTTC
CASSGGPHNEQFF